The present TCR beta chain was sequenced within a study of spatial heterogeneity in lung cancer. Study findings and constraints: Tumors with more nonsynonymous mutations had more expanded intratumoral alpha and beta TCRs.

V shed 0 bases and J shed 2 bases, with 12 bases lying between them. Germline values: CDR1 SGHNT, CDR2 YYREEE (reference sequence). The CDR3 totals 15 residues. MiXCR, applied by TCRdb to the 5' RACE reads, yields one record per CDR3 protein. The data show about 23,000 distinct CDR3 sequences, about 6% seen once. This clonotype has more than one count but fewer than ten. Its antigen is currently unknown. The time point was: sample taken at primary tumor resection. The donors, around 71 patients with untreated early-stage non-small cell lung cancer, provided the samples. The specimen comprised lung tumor tissue, sampled at surgery. The J gene is TRBJ2-7, the V gene TRBV5-4; D is undetermined. This TCR derives from a male donor with early-stage non-small cell lung cancer. CDR3 sequence reads: CASSLGMGRTYEQYF. CDR3 DNA sequence: TGTGCCAGCAGCTTGGGAATGGGTAGGACCTACGAGCAGTACTTC.